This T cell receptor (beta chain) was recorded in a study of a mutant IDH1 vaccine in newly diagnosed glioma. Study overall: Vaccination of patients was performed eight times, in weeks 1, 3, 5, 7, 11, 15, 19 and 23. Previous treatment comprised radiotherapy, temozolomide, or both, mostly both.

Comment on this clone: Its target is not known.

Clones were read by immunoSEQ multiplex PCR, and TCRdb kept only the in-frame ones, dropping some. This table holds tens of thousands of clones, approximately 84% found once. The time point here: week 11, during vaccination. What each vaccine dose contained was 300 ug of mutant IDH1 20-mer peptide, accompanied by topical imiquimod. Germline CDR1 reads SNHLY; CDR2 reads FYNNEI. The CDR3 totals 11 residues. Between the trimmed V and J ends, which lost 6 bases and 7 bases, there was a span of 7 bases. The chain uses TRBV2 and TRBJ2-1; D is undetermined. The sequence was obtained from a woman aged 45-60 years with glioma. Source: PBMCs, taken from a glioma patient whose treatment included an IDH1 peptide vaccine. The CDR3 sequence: CASSPMNEQFF. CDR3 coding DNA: TGTGCCAGCAGCCCCATGAATGAGCAGTTCTTC.